These T cell receptor beta chains were read from a single sample in a study of blood T cell repertoires in COVID-19. Sequencing was performed with immunoSEQ multiplex PCR; in TCRdb, only in-frame clones are kept and a portion is missing. In the table there are about 390,000 clones, about 89% of which are singletons. Material: peripheral blood. The receptors come from a woman aged 55-69 years with COVID-19, enrolled during active disease. Both conserved end residues are part of each CDR3. A D gene is named only where the DNA matches it firmly. Clone size is shown for a subset of rows, as once, few, many or a class of expanded clone.

TGTGCCAGCAGCCAAGCGGGTCACGAGCAGTACTTC,CASSQAGHEQYF,few,TRBJ2-7,NA,TRBV3-1/TRBV3-2
TGTGCCAGCAGTTTCGCACCGGGGGGGCTAAGGGAGCAGTTCTTC,CASSFAPGGLREQFF,NA,TRBJ2-1,TRBD2,TRBV6-6
TGTGCCAGCAGCCTCTCTCGCTGGGACAGGATCCACGAGCAGTACTTC,CASSLSRWDRIHEQYF,NA,TRBJ2-7,TRBD1,TRBV9
TGTGCCAGTAGTTTACAGGGGAAGAGGACTGAAGCTTTCTTT,CASSLQGKRTEAFF,NA,TRBJ1-1,TRBD1,TRBV19
TGTGCCAGCAGCTCCTGGGACAGGGGAGGGACAGATACGCAGTATTTT,CASSSWDRGGTDTQYF,NA,TRBJ2-3,TRBD1,TRBV9
TGTGCCAGCAGTGAGACCCTGACGAGGGAGCAGTACTTC,CASSETLTREQYF,NA,TRBJ2-7,NA,TRBV2
TGTGCCAGCAGCCCCAGGGGTTGCAATCAGCCCCAGCATTTT,CASSPRGCNQPQHF,NA,TRBJ1-5,NA,TRBV11-3
TGTGCCACCAGCAGGGGTGGCCAGGCGGGTACGCAGTATTTT,CATSRGGQAGTQYF,NA,TRBJ2-3,NA,TRBV15
TGTGCCAGCAATAGGAGGGAACAAGAGACCCAGTACTTC,CASNRREQETQYF,NA,TRBJ2-5,NA,TRBV12-3/TRBV12-4
TGTGCCAGTAGCTCTCGGTCGGTGAACACTGAAGCTTTCTTT,CASSSRSVNTEAFF,NA,TRBJ1-1,NA,TRBV19
TGTGCCAGCAGTTCTTCCGGGACAGGGTTTCGGGAGACCCAGTACTTC,CASSSSGTGFRETQYF,NA,TRBJ2-5,TRBD1,TRBV28
TGTGCCAGCAGCCGCGGGGTTCAAGAGACCCAGTACTTC,CASSRGVQETQYF,NA,TRBJ2-5,NA,TRBV7-2
TGTGCCAGCAGCGTAGCTCCAGGGTTGGCCGAGCAGTACTTC,CASSVAPGLAEQYF,NA,TRBJ2-7,NA,TRBV9
TGCGCCAGCAGCAGCACAGGGGACTATGGCTACACCTTC,CASSSTGDYGYTF,NA,TRBJ1-2,TRBD1,TRBV5-1
TGTGCCTGGACCGTGCGAGAAGGGGCCTTCGCGCAGTATTTT,CAWTVREGAFAQYF,NA,TRBJ2-3,NA,TRBV30